This T cell receptor (beta chain) appears in the sequencing data of a study of PD-1 blockade in classical Hodgkin lymphoma. Every patient was affected by relapse after autologous stem cell transplantation, while exposure to brentuximab vedotin was not uniform. Germline CDR1 SGDLS, CDR2 YYNGEE. The CDR3 length is 13 residues. V was pared by 2 bases and J by 4 bases, with 7 bases between. Profiled with immunoSEQ multiplex PCR; TCRdb holds only in-frame clones, not every one. Here the sample spans over 85,000 clones, around 81% being singletons. The sequence derives from a human donor with classical Hodgkin lymphoma. The material was peripheral blood mononuclear cells (PBMCs), obtained before the second cycle of nivolumab. V is TRBV9 and J is TRBJ1-3; D unclear. Here the CDR3 DNA reads TGTGCCAGCAGCGTGAATGTGGGAAACACCATATATTTT. This sequence encodes CASSVNVGNTIYF.